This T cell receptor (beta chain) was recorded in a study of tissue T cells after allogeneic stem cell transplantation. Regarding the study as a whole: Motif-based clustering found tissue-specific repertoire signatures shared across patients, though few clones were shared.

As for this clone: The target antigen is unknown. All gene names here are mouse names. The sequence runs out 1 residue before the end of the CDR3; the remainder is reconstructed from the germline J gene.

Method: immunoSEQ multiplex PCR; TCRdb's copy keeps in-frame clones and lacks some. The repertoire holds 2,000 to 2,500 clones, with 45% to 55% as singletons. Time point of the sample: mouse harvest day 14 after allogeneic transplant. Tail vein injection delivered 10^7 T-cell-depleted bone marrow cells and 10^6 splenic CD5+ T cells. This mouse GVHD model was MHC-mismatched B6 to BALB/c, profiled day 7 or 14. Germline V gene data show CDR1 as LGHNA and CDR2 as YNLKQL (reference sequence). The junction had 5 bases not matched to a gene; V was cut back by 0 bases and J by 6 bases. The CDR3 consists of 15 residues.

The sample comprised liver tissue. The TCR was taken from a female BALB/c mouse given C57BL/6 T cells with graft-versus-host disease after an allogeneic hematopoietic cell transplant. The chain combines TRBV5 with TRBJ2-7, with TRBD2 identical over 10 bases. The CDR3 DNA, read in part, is TGTGCCAGCAGCCAAGATTGGCTGGGGGGGCTTGAACAGTAC. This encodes CASSQDWLGGLEQY. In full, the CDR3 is CASSQDWLGGLEQYF.